The 15 T cell receptor beta chains in this list originate from one sample, sequenced in a study of regulatory T cells in long-lasting Graves disease. CDR3-region Arm-PCR and iRepertoire HTBI primers produced the TCR beta libraries. TCRdb recomputed calls from the multiplex PCR reads with MiXCR, one row per CDR3 protein. The sample consists of over 300,000 distinct CDR3 sequences, roughly 21% of them appearing once. Time point given: persistent/refractory GD, antithyroid drugs over 5 years with positive TRAb. There was RNA extracted from PBMCs, and the TCR library was made from it. The specimen was peripheral blood mononuclear cells (PBMCs), collected when the disease was refractory, from a patient treated with antithyroid drugs. The origin of the receptors is a female donor with Graves disease.

This clonotype appeared many times. The chain combines TRBV27 with TRBJ1-2, with 7 bases that match TRBD1. This CDR3 spans 14 amino acids. Germline loops: CDR1 MNHEY, CDR2 SMNVEV (reference sequence). The trim removed 0 bases at V and 4 bases at J, leaving 2 bases unmatched. The CDR3 loop reads CASSLSGTAYGYTF. The CDR3 DNA reads as TGTGCCAGCAGTTTATCCGGGACAGCCTATGGCTACACCTTC.

On this clonotype: A much larger clone differs from this one at a single base, so this may be a read error. The J gene is TRBJ1-1, the V gene TRBV10-3, with D tentatively TRBD1 (6 bases). The germline gives CDR1 ENHRY, CDR2 SYGVKD. The CDR3 length is 15 residues. CDR3 DNA: TGTGCCGTCAGGGAGGCGGGACACCTCAACACTGAAGCTTTCTTT. Its protein is CAVREAGHLNTEAFF.

This clonotype was counted once. The chain carries TRBV6-5 and TRBJ1-1; TRBD1 matches at 7 bases. V lost 0 bases, J lost 3 bases, and 7 bases stayed unmatched. Per germline, CDR1 MNHEY and CDR2 SVGAGI. CDR3 size: 16 residues. In nucleotides, the CDR3 is TGTGCCAGCAGTTACTCGCAGGGGGGCGAGGACACTGAAGCTTTCTTT. This encodes CASSYSQGGEDTEAFF.

This clonotype was detected only a few times. J is TRBJ2-1 and V is TRBV9; 8 bases are shared with TRBD2. The CDR3 has 13 residues. Germline V CDR1 and CDR2: SGDLS, YYNGEE. V lost 3 bases to trimming and J lost 8 bases; unmatched junction nucleotides: 4. CDR3 coding DNA: TGTGCCAGCAGCGGGACTAGCACCCATGAGCAGTTCTTC. As protein: CASSGTSTHEQFF. The full variable domain, its missing parts supplied by reference TRBV9 and TRBJ2-1, is DSGVTQTPKHLITATGQRVTLRCSPRSGDLSVYWYQQSLDQGLQFLIQYYNGEERAKGNILERFSAQQFPDLHSELNLSSLELGDSALYFCASSGTSTHEQFFGPGTRLTVL.

This clonotype was detected many times. V is TRBV12-3 or TRBV12-4 and J is TRBJ1-1; D not certain. The V end was cut by 1 base, the J end by 9 bases, with 9 bases between. CDR3 size: 12 residues. CDR3 sequence reads: CASSLVGGQAFF. The CDR3, as DNA: TGTGCCAGCAGTTTAGTGGGAGGGCAAGCTTTCTTT.

This clonotype has ten or more counts. This sequence joins TRBV20-1 and TRBJ1-1; D ambiguous. Germline CDR1 DFQATT, CDR2 SNEGSKA (reference sequence). The CDR3 length is 15 residues. V lost 1 base to trimming and J lost 1 base, with 13 bases between them. CDR3 protein: CSARVLGLQNTEAFF. DNA of the CDR3: TGCAGTGCTAGAGTGTTAGGGCTCCAGAACACTGAAGCTTTCTTT.

This clonotype was found many times. This chain joins TRBV7-2 and TRBJ2-7; 9 bases map to TRBD1. CDR1 and CDR2 (germline): SGHTA, FQGNSA. There are 14 residues in the CDR3. V shed 5 bases and J 3 bases; nucleotides not matched to a gene: 5. Here the CDR3 DNA reads TGTGCCAGCAGCAGAACGGGACAGGGCTACGAGCAGTACTTC. It codes for CASSRTGQGYEQYF.

This clonotype was seen only a few times. This sequence joins TRBV7-2 and TRBJ1-1; 9 bases align to TRBD1. Trimming cost V 1 base and J 4 bases; bases outside gene matches: 4. The CDR3 covers 15 residues. Per the germline V gene, CDR1 is SGHTA and CDR2 is FQGNSA. The CDR3 here is CASSLGTGVGTEAFF. The CDR3 DNA follows: TGTGCCAGCAGCTTAGGGACAGGGGTTGGCACTGAAGCTTTCTTT.

The chain's CDR3 is CASFRYLGPGELFF. Here the CDR3 DNA reads TGTGCCAGCTTTCGATATCTTGGCCCCGGGGAGCTGTTTTTT. The chain couples TRBV6-2 or TRBV6-3 to TRBJ2-2; D unclear. Germline V gives CDR1 MNHEY, CDR2 SVGEGT. V was clipped by 8 bases and J by 6 bases, with 16 bases between them. The CDR3 loop spans 14 amino acids.

This clonotype has just a few counts. This sequence joins TRBV6-1 and TRBJ1-2; no reliable D call. CDR3 length: 14 residues. Trimming took off 4 bases at V and 7 bases at J, with 16 bases between the two ends. Germline CDR1 MNHNS, CDR2 SASEGT. The CDR3 nucleotides read TGTGCCAGCAGTGCTTCAATAGGGCAAGGTGGCTACACCTTC. It yields the protein CASSASIGQGGYTF.

This clonotype was recorded a few times. The chain has TRBV3-1 and TRBJ2-1, with unresolved D. The CDR3 totals 12 residues. CDR1 and CDR2 (germline): LGHDT, YNNKEL (reference sequence). With 4 bases removed from V and 8 bases from J, the gap between germline ends came to 9 bases. The CDR3 here is CASSPVGDEQFF. DNA for the CDR3: TGTGCCAGCAGCCCGGTCGGAGATGAGCAGTTCTTC.

This clonotype appeared many times. The rearrangement joins TRBV11-3 to TRBJ2-5; D uncertain. The CDR3 sequence is 12 residues long. Germline-derived CDR1 and CDR2 are SGHNT and YENEEA. Trimming removed 8 bases at V and 4 bases at J, with 11 bases between. This CDR3 is CASQDVGETQYF. The CDR3 DNA reads TGTGCCAGCCAAGACGTCGGAGAGACCCAGTACTTC.

This chain joins TRBV2 and TRBJ2-3, with D hard to call. Trimming left V 8 bases short and J 0 bases short, with 12 bases between. Looked up from germline, CDR1 is SNHLY and CDR2 is FYNNEI. The CDR3 totals 14 residues. The CDR3 loop reads CASGFRASTDTQYF. CDR3 in DNA: TGTGCCAGCGGTTTCCGGGCTAGCACAGATACGCAGTATTTT.

Points on this clonotype: It may be a read error: a sequence one base away is much more abundant. J is TRBJ2-1 and V is TRBV24-1; 9 bases line up with TRBD2. The V gene end was trimmed by 9 bases and the J gene end by 0 bases; junction bases not matched to a gene: 14. In germline, CDR1 is KGHDR, CDR2 SFDVKD. This CDR3 comprises 18 residues. The CDR3 DNA is TGTGCCACCCGTGGGGGAGGAGCGGGAGGCCTCTCCTACAATGAGCAGTTCTTC. Amino acid sequence: CATRGGGAGGLSYNEQFF.

There are many counts of this clonotype. This rearrangement joins TRBV7-2 to TRBJ2-5; a possible D gene is TRBD1 (6 bases). The germline V and J ends were trimmed by 0 bases and 5 bases, with 13 bases remaining between them. Germline V gives CDR1 SGHTA, CDR2 FQGNSA. There are 15 residues in the CDR3. CDR3 protein: CASSLAGTFAETQYF. The CDR3 DNA is TGTGCCAGCAGCTTAGCAGGGACATTTGCGGAGACCCAGTACTTC.